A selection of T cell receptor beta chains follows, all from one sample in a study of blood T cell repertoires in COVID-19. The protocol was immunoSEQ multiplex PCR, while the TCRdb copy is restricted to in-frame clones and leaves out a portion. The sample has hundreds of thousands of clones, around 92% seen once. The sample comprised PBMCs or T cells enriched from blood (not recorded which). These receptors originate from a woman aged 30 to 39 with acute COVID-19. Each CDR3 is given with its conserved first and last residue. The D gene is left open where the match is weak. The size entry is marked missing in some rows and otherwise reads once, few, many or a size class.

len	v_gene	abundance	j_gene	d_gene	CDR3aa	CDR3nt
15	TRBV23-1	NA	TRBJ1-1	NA	CASSHSRGNYTEAFF	TGCGCCAGCAGTCACAGTAGGGGTAATTACACTGAAGCTTTCTTT
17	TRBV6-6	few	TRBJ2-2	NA	CASSPLPRGPNPGELFF	TGTGCCAGCAGTCCACTCCCGCGAGGGCCAAACCCCGGGGAGCTGTTTTTT
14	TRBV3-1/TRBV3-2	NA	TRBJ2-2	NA	CASSQDQGGGELFF	TGTGCCAGCAGCCAAGACCAAGGAGGAGGGGAGCTGTTTTTT
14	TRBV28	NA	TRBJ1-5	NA	CASSQQVSNQPQHF	TGTGCCAGCAGCCAACAGGTGAGCAATCAGCCCCAGCATTTT
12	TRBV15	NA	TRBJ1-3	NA	CATQATGNTIYF	TGTGCCACGCAAGCCACTGGAAACACCATATATTTT
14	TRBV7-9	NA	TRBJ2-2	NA	CASSPYSKTGELFF	TGTGCCAGCAGCCCTTATAGTAAGACCGGGGAGCTGTTTTTT
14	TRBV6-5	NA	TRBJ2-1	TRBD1	CASKPGQTYNEQFF	TGTGCCAGCAAACCGGGACAGACTTACAATGAGCAGTTCTTC
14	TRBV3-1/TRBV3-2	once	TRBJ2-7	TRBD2	CASSRVAGGREQYF	TGTGCCAGCAGCCGAGTAGCGGGGGGGCGGGAGCAGTACTTC
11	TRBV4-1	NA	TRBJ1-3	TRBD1	CASGGGNTIYF	TGCGCCTCAGGGGGTGGAAACACCATATATTTT
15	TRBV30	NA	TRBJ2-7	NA	CAWSLGMGSGYEQYF	TGTGCCTGGAGTCTGGGCATGGGGAGTGGTTACGAGCAGTACTTC
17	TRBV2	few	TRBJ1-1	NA	CASRREGRSELNTEAFF	TGTGCCAGCAGGAGGGAGGGACGCTCAGAATTGAACACTGAAGCTTTCTTT
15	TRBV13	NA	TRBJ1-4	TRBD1	CASSSGTATNEKLFF	TGTGCCAGCAGCTCCGGGACAGCAACTAATGAAAAACTGTTTTTT
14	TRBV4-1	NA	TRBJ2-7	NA	CASSQESGFYEQYF	TGCGCCAGCAGCCAAGAGTCAGGGTTTTACGAGCAGTACTTC
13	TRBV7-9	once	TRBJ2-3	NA	CASSLPVTDTQYF	TGTGCCAGCAGCCTTCCGGTCACAGATACGCAGTATTTT
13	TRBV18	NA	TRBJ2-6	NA	CASRQDGANVLTF	TGTGCCAGTCGACAGGATGGGGCCAACGTCCTGACTTTC
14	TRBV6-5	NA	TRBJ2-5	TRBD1	CASRRQGASETQYF	TGTGCCAGCAGGCGACAGGGGGCTAGTGAGACCCAGTACTTC
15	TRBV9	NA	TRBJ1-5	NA	CASSVAGNINQPQHF	TGTGCCAGCAGCGTAGCCGGGAATATCAATCAGCCCCAGCATTTT
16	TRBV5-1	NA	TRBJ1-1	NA	CASSLDLVRLNTEAFF	TGCGCCAGCAGCTTGGATCTTGTCAGGCTGAACACTGAAGCTTTCTTT
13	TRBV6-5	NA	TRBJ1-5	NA	CASSPGINQPQHF	TGTGCCAGCAGTCCAGGGATCAATCAGCCCCAGCATTTT
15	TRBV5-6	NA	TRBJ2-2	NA	CASSFDLRAAGELFF	TGTGCCAGCAGCTTTGACTTAAGAGCTGCCGGGGAGCTGTTTTTT
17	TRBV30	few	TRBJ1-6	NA	CAWSVLGGQAGNSPLHF	TGTGCCTGGAGTGTACTCGGGGGTCAGGCGGGTAATTCACCCCTCCACTTT
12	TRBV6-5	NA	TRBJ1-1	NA	CASKQGNTEAFF	TGTGCCAGCAAACAGGGGAACACTGAAGCTTTCTTT
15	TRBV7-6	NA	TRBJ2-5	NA	CASSLAQGLGETQYF	TGTGCCAGCAGCTTAGCGCAGGGATTGGGAGAGACCCAGTACTTC
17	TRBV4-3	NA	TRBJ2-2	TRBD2	CASSQDRAGGLTGELFF	TGCGCCAGCAGCCAAGATCGAGCGGGGGGACTCACCGGGGAGCTGTTTTTT
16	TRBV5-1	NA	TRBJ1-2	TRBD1	CASSPETGEANYGYTF	TGCGCCAGCAGCCCAGAGACAGGGGAGGCAAACTATGGCTACACCTTC
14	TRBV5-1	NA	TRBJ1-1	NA	CASSPRTENTEAFF	TGCGCCAGCAGCCCCCGGACAGAGAACACTGAAGCTTTCTTT
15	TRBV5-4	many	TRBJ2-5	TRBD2	CASSLDGGGWETQYF	TGTGCCAGCAGCTTGGATGGCGGGGGGTGGGAGACCCAGTACTTC
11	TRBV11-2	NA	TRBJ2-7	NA	CASSQTSEQYF	TGTGCCAGCAGCCAAACGAGCGAGCAGTACTTC
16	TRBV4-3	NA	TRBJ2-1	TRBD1	CASSHLPGQGLPGQFF	TGCGCCAGCAGCCATTTACCGGGACAGGGGCTTCCGGGGCAGTTCTTC
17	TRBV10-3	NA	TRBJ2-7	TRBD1	CAISPMRPGQGVYEQYF	TGTGCCATCAGTCCCATGAGACCGGGACAGGGGGTTTACGAGCAGTACTTC
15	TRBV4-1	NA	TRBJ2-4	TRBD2	CASSQETSGGPFQYF	TGCGCCAGCAGCCAGGAGACTAGCGGGGGCCCTTTTCAGTACTTC
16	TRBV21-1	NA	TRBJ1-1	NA	CASSKRQGLRLTEAFF	TGTGCCAGCAGCAAAAGACAGGGGTTGAGATTAACTGAAGCTTTCTTT
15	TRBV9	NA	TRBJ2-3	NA	CASSVWGGQTDTQYF	TGTGCCAGCAGCGTATGGGGGGGGCAGACAGATACGCAGTATTTT
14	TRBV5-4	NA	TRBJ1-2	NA	CASSLGGAGQGYTF	TGTGCCAGCAGCTTAGGCGGGGCAGGGCAAGGCTACACCTTC
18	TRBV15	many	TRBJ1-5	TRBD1	CATSRAGTGANRDQPQHF	TGTGCCACCAGCAGGGCCGGGACAGGGGCCAATAGAGATCAGCCCCAGCATTTT
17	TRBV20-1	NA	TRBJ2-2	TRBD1	CSASLFPGGTPTGELFF	TGCAGTGCTAGTCTCTTTCCAGGGGGCACTCCCACCGGGGAGCTGTTTTTT
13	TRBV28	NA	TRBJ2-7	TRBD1	CASSWDRGYEQYF	TGTGCCAGCAGTTGGGACAGAGGCTACGAGCAGTACTTC
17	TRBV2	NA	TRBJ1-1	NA	CASSLRPPKGKSSEAFF	TGTGCCAGCAGTCTAAGGCCGCCGAAGGGGAAGTCGTCTGAAGCTTTCTTT
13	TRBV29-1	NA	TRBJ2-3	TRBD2	CSVLLAGTDTQYF	TGCAGCGTTTTACTAGCGGGGACAGATACGCAGTATTTT
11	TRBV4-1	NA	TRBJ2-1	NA	CASSQGRVEFF	TGCGCCAGCAGCCAAGGGAGGGTGGAGTTCTTC
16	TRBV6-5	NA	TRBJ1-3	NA	CASSYSNDRLGNTIYF	TGTGCCAGCAGTTACTCGAACGACAGATTAGGAAACACCATATATTTT
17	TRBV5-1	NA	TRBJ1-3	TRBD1	CASSSPTRGQTGNTIYF	TGCGCCAGCAGCTCACCTACCAGGGGGCAAACTGGAAACACCATATATTTT